This T cell receptor beta chain was sequenced in a study of a mutant IDH1 vaccine in newly diagnosed glioma. Study details: Radiotherapy, temozolomide, or both had been given previously, and both were given to most.

Deletions cut 3 bases from V and 1 base from J, with 10 bases between. Germline-derived CDR1 and CDR2 are MDHEN and SYDVKM. This CDR3 comprises 14 residues. Sequencing used immunoSEQ multiplex PCR; TCRdb keeps in-frame clones, though not all of them. The repertoire has 95,000 to 100,000 clones, roughly 90% of them found once; the top ten carry under 0.65%. About this clone itself: The antigen remains undetermined.

Noted time point: baseline, week 1 (first vaccination visit). This sample's treatment: pre-vaccination baseline after standard-of-care therapy. The study's findings and limits: More than 80% of patients showed vaccine-induced immune responses across multiple MHC alleles.

The chain couples TRBV28 to TRBJ2-7; tentatively, D is TRBD2 (5 bases). The sample here was PBMCs, taken from a glioma patient treated with radiotherapy, temozolomide or both. The sequence was collected from a woman between 45 and 60 years old with glioma. The CDR3 region has the DNA TGTGCCAGCAGTTTCCCCCGGGATTCCTACGAGCAGTACTTC. The encoded protein is CASSFPRDSYEQYF.